These 23 T cell receptor beta chains originate from one sample sequenced in a study of human T cells and chemical hapten exposure. From whole blood left unfractionated, total RNA was extracted. Each CDR3 protein is one row after TCRdb ran MiXCR on the 5' RACE reads. The sample lists about 81,000 distinct CDR3 sequences; 6.5% to 8.5% were seen once. Receptors were obtained from a male donor in good health.

This clonotype was detected many times. The chain recombines TRBV7-9 with TRBJ2-1; D ambiguous. Germline-derived CDR1 and CDR2 are SEHNR and FQNEAQ (reference sequence). The CDR3 covers 16 residues. V was cut by 1 base and J by 1 base, with 11 bases left in between. The CDR3 loop reads CASSLVRSPSYNEQFF. CDR3 DNA sequence: TGTGCCAGCAGCTTAGTCAGGAGTCCTTCCTACAATGAGCAGTTCTTC.

This clonotype came up many times. The chain couples TRBV6-5 to TRBJ2-7; D may be TRBD2 (6 bases). Germline V lookup: CDR1 MNHEY, CDR2 SVGAGI. Deletions cut 5 bases from V and 2 bases from J, with 13 bases between. The CDR3 spans 14 residues. The CDR3 region is CASSPRRGPYEQYF. CDR3 nucleotide sequence: TGTGCCAGCAGTCCCCGGCGGGGCCCCTACGAGCAGTACTTC.

The chain joins TRBV7-9 to TRBJ2-7, with 11 bases fitting TRBD1. Germline assignment: CDR1 SEHNR and CDR2 FQNEAQ (reference sequence). J was trimmed by 5 bases and V by 3 bases; bases with no gene match: 6. CDR3 length: 15 amino acids. The CDR3 region is CASSFGQGATHEQYF. The CDR3 nucleotides are TGTGCCAGCAGCTTCGGACAGGGGGCCACCCACGAGCAGTACTTC.

This clonotype was seen many times. This chain links TRBV9 with TRBJ2-1, with 7 nucleotides matching TRBD2. The CDR3 spans 15 residues. The ends lost 1 base at V and 2 bases at J; junction bases unmatched: 3. Germline V gene lookup returns CDR1 SGDLS and CDR2 YYNGEE. The CDR3 loop reads CASSVKAGTYNEQFF. The CDR3 coding sequence is TGTGCCAGCAGCGTAAAAGCGGGGACCTACAATGAGCAGTTCTTC.

This clonotype has more than one count but fewer than ten. This chain connects TRBV5-1 to TRBJ2-1, with D maybe TRBD1 (6 bases). The germline V gene encodes CDR1 SGHRS and CDR2 YFSETQ. V gave up 7 bases and J gave up 9 bases, with 14 bases separating them. The CDR3 is 12 residues long. DNA of the CDR3: TGCGCCAGCTGGGGGCCGGCGCCTGAGCAGTTCTTC. The encoded protein is CASWGPAPEQFF.

Ten or more counts support this clonotype. The rearrangement joins TRBV2 to TRBJ2-7, with D tentatively TRBD1 (6 bases). Between the trimmed V and J ends, which lost 0 bases and 10 bases, there was a span of 13 bases. The CDR3 totals 13 residues. CDR1 and CDR2 (germline): SNHLY, FYNNEI. In DNA, the CDR3 is TGTGCCAGCAGTGAAGCTCAAGGGGGTGAACAGTACTTC. Translation gives CASSEAQGGEQYF.

This clonotype was detected a few times. CDR3 nucleotide sequence: TGTGCCACCAGCGGACCCCAGAATCAGCCCCAGCATTTT. Its translation: CATSGPQNQPQHF. V and J are TRBV15 and TRBJ1-5; D call uncertain. The CDR3 runs 13 residues. Germline V gene sequence: CDR1 LNHNV, CDR2 YYDKDF (reference sequence). Between the trimmed V and J ends, which lost 5 bases and 4 bases, there was a span of 9 bases.

This chain links TRBV20-1 with TRBJ2-3, with 7 bases identical to TRBD2. Germline V lookup: CDR1 DFQATT, CDR2 SNEGSKA (reference sequence). This CDR3 is 15 amino acids long. The V segment lost 7 bases and the J segment 6 bases; nucleotides outside the gene matches: 16. CDR3 coding DNA: TGCAGTGTCCGGTTGACGGCGGGGGTCAAGGATACGCAGTATTTT. Translation gives CSVRLTAGVKDTQYF.

This clonotype was seen ten or more times. This sequence joins TRBV3-1 and TRBJ1-2; D gene ambiguous. V dropped 0 bases and J dropped 1 base, with 6 bases sitting between them. The CDR3 consists of 14 residues. The germline V gene has CDR1 LGHDT and CDR2 YNNKEL (reference sequence). The CDR3 region has the DNA TGTGCCAGCAGCCAAGATACCTTTAACTATGGCTACACCTTC. Amino acids: CASSQDTFNYGYTF.

This clonotype was recorded at least ten times. The J gene is TRBJ1-1, the V gene TRBV5-1; TRBD1 might be the D (5 bases). This CDR3 region has 14 residues. The V end lost 0 bases, the J end lost 3 bases, and 9 bases lay between the germline ends. From germline, CDR1 is SGHRS and CDR2 YFSETQ. The CDR3 DNA is TGCGCCAGCAGCTTGGGCAGGGTGGACACTGAAGCTTTCTTT. Encoded protein: CASSLGRVDTEAFF.

This clonotype was detected many times. This rearrangement joins TRBV27 to TRBJ2-5; 7 bases line up with TRBD2. J was trimmed by 3 bases and V by 2 bases; bases with no gene match: 9. The CDR3 totals 16 residues. CDR1 and CDR2 from the germline V gene are MNHEY and SMNVEV (reference sequence). The CDR3 DNA reads as TGTGCCAGCAGTTTACACGAGGGCGCGGGGGAAGAGACCCAGTACTTC. Its protein is CASSLHEGAGEETQYF.

V gene TRBV29-1 combines with J gene TRBJ2-3, with a tentative D call TRBD1 (6 bases). The germline V gene encodes CDR1 SQVTM and CDR2 ANQGSEA. V lost 5 bases, J lost 1 base, and 19 bases lay in between. The CDR3 consists of 16 residues. The CDR3 here is CSVTLTGIGGTDTQYF. CDR3 bases: TGCAGCGTTACCCTTACAGGGATAGGGGGCACAGATACGCAGTATTTT.

This clonotype has a count of ten or more. The rearrangement joins TRBV20-1 to TRBJ1-4, with D uncertain. V lost 0 bases to trimming and J lost 0 bases, with 8 bases between them. The CDR3 is 15 amino acids. The germline CDR1 and CDR2 sequences are DFQATT and SNEGSKA (reference sequence). The CDR3 DNA sequence: TGCAGTGCTAGAGATCAAACAACAACTAATGAAAAACTGTTTTTT. Translating gives CSARDQTTTNEKLFF.

The chain is built from TRBV27 and TRBJ1-1; 11 positions agree with TRBD1. This CDR3 contains 17 residues. The J segment lost 1 base and the V segment lost 5 bases, leaving 9 bases of the junction unmatched. Germline values: CDR1 MNHEY, CDR2 SMNVEV (reference sequence). CDR3 sequence: CASSPRAGQGANTEAFF. CDR3 DNA: TGTGCCAGCAGTCCTCGGGCCGGACAGGGGGCGAACACTGAAGCTTTCTTT.

This clonotype came up a few times. The rearrangement uses TRBV6-1 and TRBJ2-5; D is undetermined. This CDR3 has 12 residues. The ends were cut back, 4 bases at V and 5 bases at J, with 8 bases in the middle. Per the germline V gene, CDR1 is MNHNS and CDR2 is SASEGT. The CDR3 loop reads CASSGVRETQYF. The CDR3 coding sequence is TGTGCCAGCAGTGGAGTCCGGGAGACCCAGTACTTC.

This clonotype has more than one count but fewer than ten. The chain couples TRBV5-1 to TRBJ2-1; weak D call: TRBD2 (5 bases). Per germline, CDR1 SGHRS and CDR2 YFSETQ. This CDR3 has 11 amino acids. Deletions cut 4 bases from V and 8 bases from J, with 7 bases between. The CDR3 coding sequence is TGCGCCAGCAGCCAGGACTATGAGCAGTTCTTC. Translated, it gives CASSQDYEQFF.

Ten or more counts support this clonotype. The genes are TRBV3-1 and TRBJ2-5, with D possibly being TRBD2 (5 bases). The germline CDR1 and CDR2 sequences are LGHDT and YNNKEL (reference sequence). Trimming took off 0 bases at V and 2 bases at J, with 7 bases between the two ends. The CDR3 length is 14 residues. CDR3 residues: CASSQEGEQETQYF. CDR3 in DNA: TGTGCCAGCAGCCAAGAGGGAGAGCAAGAGACCCAGTACTTC.

This clonotype was counted at least ten times. The CDR3, as DNA: TGTGCCAGCAGCTCAAAGGACTCCGTCAATGAGCAGTTCTTC. This gives the protein CASSSKDSVNEQFF. V and J are TRBV7-9 and TRBJ2-1; D may be TRBD2 (5 bases). Germline V gives CDR1 SEHNR, CDR2 FQNEAQ (reference sequence). V was shortened by 4 bases and J by 6 bases, with 13 bases between the two germline ends. This CDR3 spans 14 amino acids.

Only a few counts were recorded for this clonotype. The rearrangement links TRBV4-2 to TRBJ1-2; 7 bases are a match to TRBD1. Germline V gene data show CDR1 as LGHNA and CDR2 as YNFKEQ. The V segment lost 0 bases and the J segment 0 bases; nucleotides outside the gene matches: 4. The CDR3 length is 16 residues. For the CDR3, the DNA is TGTGCCAGCAGCCAAGATTCGACAGGGACTAACTATGGCTACACCTTC. It codes for CASSQDSTGTNYGYTF.

This clonotype was detected only a few times. The rearrangement joins TRBV9 to TRBJ1-3; D remains unclear. Trimming stripped 0 bases from V and 0 bases from J, with 10 bases between. Looked up from germline, CDR1 is SGDLS and CDR2 is YYNGEE. This CDR3 comprises 16 residues. Here the CDR3 DNA reads TGTGCCAGCAGCGTAGGGTCCGGTAGCTCTGGAAACACCATATATTTT. Its protein product is CASSVGSGSSGNTIYF.

The genes are TRBV30 and TRBJ1-2, with 7 bases lining up with TRBD1. With V trimmed by 6 bases and J by 4 bases, 5 bases remained unmatched. Germline V gene data show CDR1 as GTSNPN and CDR2 as SVGIG (reference sequence). The CDR3 consists of 12 residues. CDR3 amino acids: CACPGTAYGYTF. CDR3 bases: TGTGCCTGCCCCGGGACAGCCTATGGCTACACCTTC.

The chain recombines TRBV5-1 with TRBJ2-1, with 7 bases fitting TRBD2. J lost 5 bases, V lost 0 bases, and 5 bases had no gene match. Germline values: CDR1 SGHRS, CDR2 YFSETQ. The CDR3 spans 15 residues. The CDR3 nucleotides read TGCGCCAGCAGCTTGGACCTAGCGGAGAACAATGAGCAGTTCTTC. Translation gives CASSLDLAENNEQFF.

This clonotype was picked up many times. The chain couples TRBV29-1 to TRBJ2-1, with 10 bases lining up with TRBD1. The CDR3 totals 15 residues. J gave up 7 bases and V 7 bases, and 13 bases lay outside the gene matches. CDR1 is SQVTM, CDR2 ANQGSEA, per germline. The CDR3 here is CSARTGGLIQNEQFF. CDR3 coding DNA: TGCAGCGCCCGGACAGGGGGGTTGATACAGAATGAGCAGTTCTTC.